Below, 22 T cell receptor beta chains from the same sample are listed, as sequenced in a study of patients and donors after allogeneic stem cell transplantation. TCRdb used MiXCR to reprocess the RT-PCR reads, holding one entry per CDR3 protein. There are hundreds of thousands of distinct CDR3 sequences in the sample; 16% occur only once, and 6.5% to 7.5% lies in the top ten. The sample taken for sequencing was blood, either unsorted or a sorted T cell fraction (not recorded which). The receptors stem from a human donor who was either an allogeneic HSCT recipient or a stem cell or donor lymphocyte infusion donor (not recorded which). It is not recorded whose cells these are; they may come from a transplant donor.

This chain connects TRBV6-1 to TRBJ1-5; weak D call: TRBD1 (5 bases). Trimming cost V 6 bases and J 4 bases, with 13 bases left between them. The CDR3 runs 14 residues. Germline CDR1 and CDR2: MNHNS and SASEGT. This CDR3 is CASSPGTSNQPQHF. The DNA of the CDR3 is TGTGCCAGCAGCCCCGGGACGTCGAATCAGCCCCAGCATTTT.

The V gene is TRBV12-5, the J gene TRBJ1-4; D possibly corresponds to TRBD1 (5 bases). CDR3 length equals 15 residues. CDR1 is LGHNT and CDR2 is FRNRAP in the germline V gene. V lost 6 bases to trimming and J lost 8 bases, with 19 bases between them. The CDR3 protein is CASGPLGEREEKLFF. Written as DNA, the CDR3 is TGTGCTAGTGGACCTCTAGGGGAGAGGGAAGAAAAACTGTTTTTT. Drawing the rest from reference TRBV12-5 and TRBJ1-4, the complete variable domain is DARVTQTPRHKVTEMGQEVTMRCQPILGHNTVFWYRQTMMQGLELLAYFRNRAPLDDSGMPKDRFSAEMPDATLATLKIQPSEPRDSAVYFCASGPLGEREEKLFFGSGTQLSVL.

This clonotype was seen more than once but under ten times. This chain uses TRBV2 with TRBJ1-1; D uncertain. The CDR3 contains 11 residues. Germline V CDR1 and CDR2: SNHLY, FYNNEI. Trimming removed 6 bases at V and 8 bases at J, with 10 bases between. The CDR3 reads CASSVSLEAFF. Here the CDR3 DNA reads TGTGCCAGCAGCGTGAGCCTAGAAGCTTTCTTT.

This clonotype appeared a few times. The genes are TRBV2 and TRBJ1-1; TRBD1 is a possible D gene (5 bases). V was shortened by 6 bases and J by 0 bases, with 14 bases between the two germline ends. The V gene's germline CDR1 is SNHLY and CDR2 FYNNEI. The CDR3 has 15 residues. CDR3 DNA: TGTGCCAGCAGCACTACAGGTGGTCTGAACACTGAAGCTTTCTTT. Residues: CASSTTGGLNTEAFF.

The chain employs TRBV6-2 or TRBV6-3 and TRBJ2-5; D possibly corresponds to TRBD2 (6 bases). Trimming stripped 0 bases from V and 5 bases from J, with 10 bases between. Germline values: CDR1 MNHEY, CDR2 SVGEGT. The CDR3 runs to 14 residues. CDR3 region: CASSYSRSGETQYF. The CDR3 DNA is TGTGCCAGCAGTTACTCGAGGAGCGGGGAGACCCAGTACTTC.

In DNA form, the CDR3 reads TGTGCCAGCAGCCGGGTGGAAAGAAAACTGTTTTTT. Its translation: CASSRVERKLFF. The chain is built from TRBV9 and TRBJ1-4, with no clear D. The CDR3 totals 12 residues. V was pared by 4 bases and J by 10 bases, with 11 bases between. Germline CDR1 and CDR2: SGDLS and YYNGEE.

This clonotype was found many times. This sequence joins TRBV6-1 and TRBJ1-1; TRBD1 matches 7 bases. Germline V gene data show CDR1 as MNHNS and CDR2 as SASEGT. This CDR3 comprises 14 residues. V lost 6 bases, J lost 7 bases, and 11 bases stayed unmatched. Here the CDR3 reads CASSWDSLYGEAFF. The CDR3 bases are TGTGCCAGCAGCTGGGACAGTTTGTACGGTGAAGCTTTCTTT.

The sample holds many counts of this clonotype. J is TRBJ2-3 and V is TRBV12-3 or TRBV12-4; D gene uncertain. This CDR3 contains 13 residues. V was trimmed by 3 bases and J by 5 bases, leaving 9 bases between them. The CDR3 sequence is CASSLGSLDTQYF. In DNA, the CDR3 is TGTGCCAGCAGTTTGGGGTCACTAGATACGCAGTATTTT.

This clonotype came up many times. The chain joins TRBV10-3 to TRBJ1-1; D is possibly TRBD1 (5 bases). The CDR3 contains 14 residues. Trimming shortened V by 8 bases and J by 6 bases, and 19 bases separated the two germline ends. Looked up from germline, CDR1 is ENHRY and CDR2 is SYGVKD. The CDR3 coding sequence is TGTGCCATCTCTTCGGCCAGGGAAGTACCTGAAGCTTTCTTT. It yields the protein CAISSAREVPEAFF.

This clonotype was found a few times. The V gene is TRBV27, the J gene TRBJ1-1; D is perhaps TRBD1 (6 bases). The germline gives CDR1 MNHEY, CDR2 SMNVEV (reference sequence). The V end lost 7 bases, the J end lost 5 bases, and 20 bases lay between the germline ends. The CDR3 runs 15 residues. DNA for the CDR3: TGTGCCAGCAAGAGACAGGACTACCTTGGGACTGAAGCTTTCTTT. Amino acid sequence: CASKRQDYLGTEAFF.

This chain links TRBV24-1 with TRBJ2-1; no reliable D call. The ends were cut back, 5 bases at V and 4 bases at J, with 5 bases in the middle. The germline V gene has CDR1 KGHDR and CDR2 SFDVKD. The CDR3 spans 12 residues. CDR3 residues: CATSGLYNEQFF. CDR3 in DNA: TGTGCCACCAGTGGGCTATACAATGAGCAGTTCTTC.

The chain carries TRBV7-9 and TRBJ1-1; TRBD1 is a possible D gene (6 bases). The ends were cut back, 5 bases at V and 4 bases at J, with 17 bases in the middle. From germline, CDR1 is SEHNR and CDR2 FQNEAQ (reference sequence). This CDR3 spans 15 amino acids. The CDR3 is CASSIYRDMSTEAFF. The CDR3, as DNA: TGTGCCAGCAGCATATACAGGGACATGAGCACTGAAGCTTTCTTT.

The chain couples TRBV4-1 to TRBJ2-7; no definite D call. Germline CDR1 and CDR2: MGHRA and YSYEKL. This CDR3 is 16 amino acids long. Trimming shortened V by 0 bases and J by 3 bases, and 15 bases separated the two germline ends. The CDR3 is CASSQDAKETNYEQYF. CDR3 in DNA: TGCGCCAGCAGCCAAGATGCGAAGGAGACAAACTACGAGCAGTACTTC.

The chain recombines TRBV9 with TRBJ2-7, with D tentatively TRBD2 (5 bases). Germline values: CDR1 SGDLS, CDR2 YYNGEE. The ends were cut back, 3 bases at V and 0 bases at J, with 7 bases in the middle. This CDR3 has 13 amino acids. CDR3 loop: CASSDGVSYEQYF. In DNA form, the CDR3 reads TGTGCCAGCAGCGACGGGGTCTCCTACGAGCAGTACTTC.

The rearrangement links TRBV12-3 or TRBV12-4 to TRBJ1-6; D perhaps matches TRBD1 (6 bases). The V end lost 5 bases, the J end lost 10 bases, and 15 bases lay between the germline ends. CDR3 length: 14 amino acids. In nucleotides, the CDR3 is TGTGCCAGCAGTCCTGGGGCAGGGGAGTCACCCCTCCACTTT. Translation gives CASSPGAGESPLHF.

The rearrangement joins TRBV11-2 to TRBJ1-5, with a weak D call TRBD1 (6 bases). Trimming pared 0 bases from V and 5 bases from J, leaving 11 bases between. The CDR3 has 15 residues. Germline-derived CDR1 and CDR2 are SGHAT and FQNNGV. The CDR3 region has the DNA TGTGCCAGCAGCTTAGAAGGGGGGCGCGATCAGCCCCAGCATTTT. The encoded protein is CASSLEGGRDQPQHF.

The CDR3 DNA is TGCGCCAGCAGCTTGGACTTCTCCTACGAGCAGTACTTC. Translation: CASSLDFSYEQYF. The V call is TRBV5-1, the J call TRBJ2-7; D is undetermined. The V gene lost 0 bases and the J gene lost 0 bases, with 4 bases spanning the gap. Germline V lookup: CDR1 SGHRS, CDR2 YFSETQ. This CDR3 is built from 13 residues.

This clonotype was observed a few times. The chain combines TRBV4-2 with TRBJ1-6; 9 positions match TRBD1. Germline loops: CDR1 LGHNA, CDR2 YNFKEQ. Trimming removed 1 base from V and 11 bases from J; junction bases left unmatched: 9. The length of the CDR3 is 16 residues. The CDR3 sequence is CASSQGQGVAFPPLHF. CDR3 nucleotide sequence: TGTGCCAGCAGCCAAGGACAGGGGGTGGCTTTTCCACCCCTCCACTTT.

In its sample, this clonotype was seen a few times. CDR3 protein: CASSPTVLGNTIYF. The CDR3, as DNA: TGTGCCAGCAGCCCCACAGTGTTGGGAAACACCATATATTTT. The chain links TRBV12-3 or TRBV12-4 to TRBJ1-3; D gene uncertain. CDR3 size: 14 residues. Trimming left V 6 bases short and J 4 bases short, with 13 bases between.

J is TRBJ1-5 and V is TRBV20-1, with 7 nucleotides matching TRBD1. The J segment lost 7 bases and the V segment lost 4 bases, leaving 7 bases of the junction unmatched. Germline V gene lookup returns CDR1 DFQATT and CDR2 SNEGSKA (reference sequence). CDR3 length: 13 amino acids. The CDR3 loop is CSATKQGSQPQHF. The CDR3 DNA reads TGCAGTGCTACAAAACAGGGGAGCCAGCCCCAGCATTTT.

The sample holds many counts of this clonotype. This sequence joins TRBV12-3 or TRBV12-4 and TRBJ2-7; 9 bases line up with TRBD2. V lost 3 bases and J lost 7; bases outside the gene matches: 13. This CDR3 is 16 amino acids long. This chain's CDR3 is CASSFSGGSRVGEQYF. The CDR3 DNA sequence: TGTGCCAGCAGTTTCAGCGGGGGGTCCCGGGTGGGAGAGCAGTACTTC.

This clonotype has a single count. A much more abundant neighbour one base away suggests this may be a read error. This rearrangement joins TRBV2 to TRBJ2-2; no clear D gene. The CDR3 covers 12 residues. Trimming pared 7 bases from V and 2 bases from J, leaving 5 bases between. Germline V CDR1 and CDR2: SNHLY, FYNNEI. The CDR3, as DNA: TGTGCCAGCATCAGAAACACCGGGGAGCTGTTTTTT. Residues: CASIRNTGELFF.